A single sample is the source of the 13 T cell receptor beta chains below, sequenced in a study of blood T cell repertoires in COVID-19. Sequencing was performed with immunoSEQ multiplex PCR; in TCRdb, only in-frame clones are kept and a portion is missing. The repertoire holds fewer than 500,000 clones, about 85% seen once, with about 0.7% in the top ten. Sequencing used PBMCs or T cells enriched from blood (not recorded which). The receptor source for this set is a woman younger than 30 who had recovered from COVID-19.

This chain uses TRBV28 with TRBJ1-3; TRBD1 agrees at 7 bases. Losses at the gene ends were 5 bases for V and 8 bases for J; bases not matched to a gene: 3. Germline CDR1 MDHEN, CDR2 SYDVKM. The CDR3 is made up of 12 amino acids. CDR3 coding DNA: TGTGCCAGCAGTACAGGGACAGACACCATATATTTT. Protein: CASSTGTDTIYF. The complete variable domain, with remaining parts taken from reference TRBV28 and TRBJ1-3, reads DVKVTQSSRYLVKRTGEKVFLECVQDMDHENMFWYRQDPGLGLRLIYFSYDVKMKEKGDIPEGYSVSREKKERFSLILESASTNQTSMYLCASSTGTDTIYFGEGSWLTVV.

CDR3 DNA: TGCGCCAGCAGCCAAAGCGGAACGGGGACCTACGAGCAGTACTTC. It codes for CASSQSGTGTYEQYF. V gene TRBV4-1 combines with J gene TRBJ2-7, with a possible D match to TRBD2 (5 bases). The CDR3 is 15 residues long. The V gene's germline CDR1 is MGHRA and CDR2 YSYEKL. V shed 2 bases and J shed 2 bases, with 13 bases lying between them.

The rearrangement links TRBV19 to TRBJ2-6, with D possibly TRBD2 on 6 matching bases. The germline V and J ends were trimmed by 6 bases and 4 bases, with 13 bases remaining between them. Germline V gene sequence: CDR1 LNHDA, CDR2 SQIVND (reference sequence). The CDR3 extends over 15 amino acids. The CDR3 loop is CASSSGGAGANVLTF. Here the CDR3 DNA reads TGTGCCAGTAGCTCCGGGGGTGCGGGGGCCAACGTCCTGACTTTC.

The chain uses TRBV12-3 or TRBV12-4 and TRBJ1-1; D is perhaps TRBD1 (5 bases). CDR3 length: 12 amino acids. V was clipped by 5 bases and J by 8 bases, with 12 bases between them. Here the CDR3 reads CASSRTRAEAFF. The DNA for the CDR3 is TGTGCCAGCAGTCGGACACGGGCGGAAGCTTTCTTT.

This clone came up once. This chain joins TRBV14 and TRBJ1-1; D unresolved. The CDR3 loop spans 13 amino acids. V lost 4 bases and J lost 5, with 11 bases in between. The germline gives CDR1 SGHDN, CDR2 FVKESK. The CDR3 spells CASSRLAGTEAFF. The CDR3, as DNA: TGTGCCAGCAGCCGTCTAGCTGGGACTGAAGCTTTCTTT.

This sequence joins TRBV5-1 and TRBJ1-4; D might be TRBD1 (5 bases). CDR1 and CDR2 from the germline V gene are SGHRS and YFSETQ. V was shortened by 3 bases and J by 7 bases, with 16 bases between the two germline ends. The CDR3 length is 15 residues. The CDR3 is CASSSFGGEGEKLFF. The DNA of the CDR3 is TGCGCCAGCAGCTCCTTTGGGGGGGAAGGTGAAAAACTGTTTTTT.

In DNA form, the CDR3 reads TGTGCCAGCAGTGAATGGGTACGGGGGGAGGCCGGGGAGCTGTTTTTT. As protein: CASSEWVRGEAGELFF. The V call is TRBV25-1, the J call TRBJ2-2, with 7 positions matching TRBD2. Germline-derived CDR1 and CDR2 are MGHDK and SYGVNS. V trimming: 1 base; J trimming: 6 bases; junction bases outside the gene matches: 8. The CDR3 is made up of 16 amino acids. Supplemented by reference TRBV25-1 and TRBJ2-2, the full variable domain reads EADIYQTPRYLVIGTGKKITLECSQTMGHDKMYWYQQDPGMELHLIHYSYGVNSTEKGDLSSESTVSRIRTEHFPLTLESARPSHTSQYLCASSEWVRGEAGELFFGEGSRLTVL.

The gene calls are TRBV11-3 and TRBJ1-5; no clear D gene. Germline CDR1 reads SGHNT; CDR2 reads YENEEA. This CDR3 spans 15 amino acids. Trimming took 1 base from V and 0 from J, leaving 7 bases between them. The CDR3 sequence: CASSLVTVSNQPQHF. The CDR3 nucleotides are TGTGCCAGCAGCTTAGTAACGGTTAGCAATCAGCCCCAGCATTTT.

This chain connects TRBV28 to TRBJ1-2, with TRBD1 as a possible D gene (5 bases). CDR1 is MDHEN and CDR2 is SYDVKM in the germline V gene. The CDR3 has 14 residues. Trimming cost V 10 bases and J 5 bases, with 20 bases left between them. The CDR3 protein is CATLVGGGRYGYTF. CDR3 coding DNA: TGTGCCACCCTTGTCGGGGGAGGGAGATATGGCTACACCTTC.

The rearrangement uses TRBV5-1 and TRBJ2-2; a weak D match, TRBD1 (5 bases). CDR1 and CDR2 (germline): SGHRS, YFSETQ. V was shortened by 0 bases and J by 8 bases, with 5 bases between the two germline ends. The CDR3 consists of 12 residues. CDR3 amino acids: CASSLGQGELFF. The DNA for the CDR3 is TGCGCCAGCAGCTTGGGACAGGGGGAGCTGTTTTTT.

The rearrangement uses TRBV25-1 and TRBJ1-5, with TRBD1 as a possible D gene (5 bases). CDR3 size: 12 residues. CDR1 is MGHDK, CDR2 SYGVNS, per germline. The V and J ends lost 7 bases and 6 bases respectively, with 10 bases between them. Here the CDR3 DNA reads TGTGCCAGCAATCAGGGTTTTCAGCCCCAGCATTTT. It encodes CASNQGFQPQHF.

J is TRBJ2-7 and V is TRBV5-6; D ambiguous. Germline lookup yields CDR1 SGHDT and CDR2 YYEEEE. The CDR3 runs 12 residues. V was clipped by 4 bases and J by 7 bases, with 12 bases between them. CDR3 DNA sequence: TGTGCCAGCAGCGCCTCTAGTCGGGAGCAGTACTTC. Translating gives CASSASSREQYF.

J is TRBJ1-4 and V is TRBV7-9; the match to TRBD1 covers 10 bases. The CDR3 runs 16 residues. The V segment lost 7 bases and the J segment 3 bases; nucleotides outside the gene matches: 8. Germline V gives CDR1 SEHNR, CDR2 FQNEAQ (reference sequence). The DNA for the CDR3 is TGTGCCAGCATAGTAGGGACAGGGGAATCTAATGAAAAACTGTTTTTT. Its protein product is CASIVGTGESNEKLFF.